These T cell receptor beta chains were read from a single sample in a study of CD8 T cells in ankylosing spondylitis. From the 5' RACE reads, TCRdb called clonotypes with MiXCR, one entry per CDR3 protein. The repertoire consists of around 120,000 distinct CDR3 sequences, with around 9.3% occurring once and the leading ten covering approximately 3.4%. Material: blood, either unsorted or a sorted T cell fraction (not recorded which). The receptors stem from a male donor with ankylosing spondylitis or in good health (not recorded which). The CDR3 runs from the conserved cysteine through the conserved F or W. D genes are given only for firm matches. Size tells how often a clone was seen (once, few, many) or the class of an expanded clone, and some rows leave it out.

clone size: NA; V gene: TRBV3-1; D gene: TRBD1; J gene: TRBJ1-5; CDR3 DNA: TGTGCCAGCAGCCATACAGGGGATAGACAGCCCCAGCATTTT; CDR3 protein: CASSHTGDRQPQHF
clone size: NA; V gene: TRBV6-2/TRBV6-3; D gene: TRBD1; J gene: TRBJ2-1; CDR3 DNA: TGTGCCAGCAGTTTACCGGGACAGGGGTGGTATGAGCAGTTCTTC; CDR3 protein: CASSLPGQGWYEQFF
clone size: NA; V gene: TRBV7-6; D gene: NA; J gene: TRBJ2-1; CDR3 DNA: TGTGCCAGCAGCTTGGGCCTCAATGAGCAGTTCTTC; CDR3 protein: CASSLGLNEQFF
clone size: many; V gene: TRBV7-9; D gene: NA; J gene: TRBJ2-7; CDR3 DNA: TGTGCCAGCAGCTCTAGTGCCTACGAGCAGTACTTC; CDR3 protein: CASSSSAYEQYF
clone size: few; V gene: TRBV10-3; D gene: NA; J gene: TRBJ2-7; CDR3 DNA: TGTGCCATCAGTGAGGGAGGCCCGGGACACGGTACCTACGAGCAGTACTTC; CDR3 protein: CAISEGGPGHGTYEQYF
clone size: NA; V gene: TRBV5-1; D gene: TRBD2; J gene: TRBJ2-6; CDR3 DNA: TGCGCCAGCAGCTTACTAGCGGGAATGGGTGGGGCCAACGTCCTGACTTTC; CDR3 protein: CASSLLAGMGGANVLTF
clone size: many; V gene: TRBV7-9; D gene: NA; J gene: TRBJ1-1; CDR3 DNA: TGTGCCAGCAGCTTAGTTTTCACTGAAGCTTTCTTT; CDR3 protein: CASSLVFTEAFF
clone size: many; V gene: TRBV5-1; D gene: TRBD2; J gene: TRBJ2-7; CDR3 DNA: TGCGCCAGCAGCTTGGACGGACTAGCGGGAGGGACGTACGAGCAGTACTTC; CDR3 protein: CASSLDGLAGGTYEQYF
clone size: many; V gene: TRBV7-9; D gene: TRBD2; J gene: TRBJ2-1; CDR3 DNA: TGTGCCAGCAGCTCGCCATTAGGGCTAGCGGGAGGCAATGAGCAGTTCTTC; CDR3 protein: CASSSPLGLAGGNEQFF
clone size: NA; V gene: TRBV3-1; D gene: NA; J gene: TRBJ2-5; CDR3 DNA: TGTGCCAGCAGCCAAGATTGGGACCAAGAGACCCAGTACTTC; CDR3 protein: CASSQDWDQETQYF
clone size: few; V gene: TRBV12-3/TRBV12-4; D gene: TRBD1; J gene: TRBJ1-5; CDR3 DNA: TGTGCCAGCACCGCCGACAGGGGGAATCAGCCCCAGCATTTT; CDR3 protein: CASTADRGNQPQHF
clone size: many; V gene: TRBV4-2; D gene: TRBD2; J gene: TRBJ2-3; CDR3 DNA: TGTGCCAGCAGCCAATGGGCTGAGCGGGGCCGCACAGATACGCAGTATTTT; CDR3 protein: CASSQWAERGRTDTQYF
clone size: many; V gene: TRBV5-1; D gene: NA; J gene: TRBJ2-3; CDR3 DNA: TGCGCCAACGACAGTCCAGCTAGCACAGATACGCAGTATTTT; CDR3 protein: CANDSPASTDTQYF
clone size: many; V gene: TRBV5-5; D gene: TRBD1; J gene: TRBJ2-7; CDR3 DNA: TGTGCCAGCAGCTTGGGGACAGGGATCAACTACGAGCAGTACTTC; CDR3 protein: CASSLGTGINYEQYF
clone size: many; V gene: TRBV5-1; D gene: NA; J gene: TRBJ2-2; CDR3 DNA: TGCGCCAGCAGCCCCCGCGCCGGGGAGCTGTTTTTT; CDR3 protein: CASSPRAGELFF
clone size: medium-sized; V gene: TRBV7-2; D gene: NA; J gene: TRBJ1-3; CDR3 DNA: TGTGCCAGCAGTCCGTCAGGGGCCTCTGGAAACACCATATATTTT; CDR3 protein: CASSPSGASGNTIYF
clone size: many; V gene: TRBV6-1; D gene: TRBD1; J gene: TRBJ2-5; CDR3 DNA: TGTGCCAGCAGGAGGGGGCCTTGGTGGGAAGAGACCCAGTACTTC; CDR3 protein: CASRRGPWWEETQYF
clone size: few; V gene: TRBV7-2; D gene: NA; J gene: TRBJ1-2; CDR3 DNA: TGTGCCAGCAGCTTAGCGAACAGCCGCGACTATGGCTACACCTTC; CDR3 protein: CASSLANSRDYGYTF
clone size: many; V gene: TRBV7-9; D gene: NA; J gene: TRBJ1-3; CDR3 DNA: TGTGCCAGCAGCTTACAGGGAAACACCATATATTTT; CDR3 protein: CASSLQGNTIYF
clone size: many; V gene: TRBV24-1; D gene: TRBD1; J gene: TRBJ2-3; CDR3 DNA: TGTGCCACCAGTGGCTACAGGGGTACTACGCAGTATTTT; CDR3 protein: CATSGYRGTTQYF
clone size: NA; V gene: TRBV13; D gene: NA; J gene: TRBJ2-7; CDR3 DNA: TGTGCCAGCAGCTTCGGTCTCGAGCAGTACTTC; CDR3 protein: CASSFGLEQYF
clone size: few; V gene: TRBV12-3/TRBV12-4; D gene: TRBD2; J gene: TRBJ2-5; CDR3 DNA: TGTGCCAGCAGTTTACCGAGGAGACTAGCGGGAGGCCTAGAGACCCAGTACTTC; CDR3 protein: CASSLPRRLAGGLETQYF
clone size: few; V gene: TRBV7-8; D gene: TRBD2; J gene: TRBJ2-1; CDR3 DNA: TGTGCCAGCAGCTTAAGACTAGCGGCCTCCTACAATGAGCAGTTCTTC; CDR3 protein: CASSLRLAASYNEQFF
clone size: NA; V gene: TRBV20-1; D gene: NA; J gene: TRBJ2-6; CDR3 DNA: TGCAGTGCGGCACCGACTAGTCTAATGAGCTCTGGGGCCAACGTCCTGACTTTC; CDR3 protein: CSAAPTSLMSSGANVLTF
clone size: NA; V gene: TRBV5-1; D gene: TRBD2; J gene: TRBJ2-7; CDR3 DNA: TGCGCCAGCAGCCAAACGACTAGCCGGACCTACGAGCAGTACTTC; CDR3 protein: CASSQTTSRTYEQYF
clone size: NA; V gene: TRBV10-3; D gene: NA; J gene: TRBJ2-3; CDR3 DNA: TGTGCCATCAGTGAGTCCCCGGGACTTGCAGATACGCAGTATTTT; CDR3 protein: CAISESPGLADTQYF
clone size: many; V gene: TRBV27; D gene: NA; J gene: TRBJ2-3; CDR3 DNA: TGTGCCAGCATTTTCGGGGTGAAAAGCGGGAGCACAGATACGCAGTATTTT; CDR3 protein: CASIFGVKSGSTDTQYF
clone size: many; V gene: TRBV28; D gene: NA; J gene: TRBJ2-1; CDR3 DNA: TGTGCCACCATGGGGGGCCCGGATGAGCAGTTCTTC; CDR3 protein: CATMGGPDEQFF
clone size: many; V gene: TRBV5-1; D gene: NA; J gene: TRBJ2-3; CDR3 DNA: TGCGCCAGCACCCGGCCCGGGTTTGCAGATACGCAGTATTTT; CDR3 protein: CASTRPGFADTQYF
clone size: NA; V gene: TRBV29-1; D gene: NA; J gene: TRBJ2-1; CDR3 DNA: TGCAGCGTTTCAGGAAACTACAATGAGCAGTTCTTC; CDR3 protein: CSVSGNYNEQFF
clone size: NA; V gene: TRBV12-3/TRBV12-4; D gene: TRBD2; J gene: TRBJ2-7; CDR3 DNA: TGTGCCAGCAGTCCCCTTGCTGGGGGGGGCTACGAGCAGTACTTC; CDR3 protein: CASSPLAGGGYEQYF
clone size: many; V gene: TRBV24-1; D gene: TRBD1; J gene: TRBJ2-7; CDR3 DNA: TGTGCCACCAGTGATCGGACAGGGGTGGACGAGCAGTACTTC; CDR3 protein: CATSDRTGVDEQYF
clone size: NA; V gene: TRBV7-2; D gene: TRBD1; J gene: TRBJ2-7; CDR3 DNA: TGTGCCAGCAGCTCGAGGACAGGGAAAATGGACGAGCAGTACTTC; CDR3 protein: CASSSRTGKMDEQYF
clone size: many; V gene: TRBV15; D gene: TRBD1; J gene: TRBJ2-6; CDR3 DNA: TGTGCCACCAGCAGAGATGAAGGGACAGCTGGCGTCCTGACTTTC; CDR3 protein: CATSRDEGTAGVLTF
clone size: many; V gene: TRBV5-1; D gene: TRBD1; J gene: TRBJ1-2; CDR3 DNA: TGCGCCAGCAGCTTGTTTGGGTCTCGACCATCGGGGACAGGGTCTACGGACTATGGCTACACCTTC; CDR3 protein: CASSLFGSRPSGTGSTDYGYTF
clone size: few; V gene: TRBV20-1; D gene: TRBD2; J gene: TRBJ2-1; CDR3 DNA: TGCAGTGGAGTAACTAGCGGGAGGGTGAGCTCCTACAATGAGCAGTTCTTC; CDR3 protein: CSGVTSGRVSSYNEQFF
clone size: few; V gene: TRBV18; D gene: TRBD1; J gene: TRBJ1-5; CDR3 DNA: TGTGCCAGCTCACCCGCGATTTTGGGACAGGGCGATCAGCCCCAGCATTTT; CDR3 protein: CASSPAILGQGDQPQHF
clone size: many; V gene: TRBV20-1; D gene: NA; J gene: TRBJ2-7; CDR3 DNA: TGCAGTGCTAGAGTTTTCTCTAGGCACGAGCAGTACTTC; CDR3 protein: CSARVFSRHEQYF
clone size: NA; V gene: TRBV12-3/TRBV12-4; D gene: NA; J gene: TRBJ1-4; CDR3 DNA: TGTGCCAGCAGTCCCACAGGGCTTAATGAAAAACTGTTTTTT; CDR3 protein: CASSPTGLNEKLFF
clone size: NA; V gene: TRBV5-1; D gene: TRBD2; J gene: TRBJ2-2; CDR3 DNA: TGCGCCAGCAGCTTCGGGACTAGCGGCACTGGGGAGCTGTTTTTT; CDR3 protein: CASSFGTSGTGELFF
clone size: many; V gene: TRBV29-1; D gene: NA; J gene: TRBJ2-1; CDR3 DNA: TGCAGCTCCGGACTCTCTACGGGGGAGCAGTTCTTC; CDR3 protein: CSSGLSTGEQFF
clone size: NA; V gene: TRBV7-2; D gene: NA; J gene: TRBJ1-5; CDR3 DNA: TGTGCCAGCAGCCCGGGTGGGGGGGGAGCCCCAAATCAGCCCCAGCATTTT; CDR3 protein: CASSPGGGGAPNQPQHF
clone size: many; V gene: TRBV5-1; D gene: NA; J gene: TRBJ2-1; CDR3 DNA: TGCGCCAGCAGCTTCACAGGAGACAATGAGCAGTTCTTC; CDR3 protein: CASSFTGDNEQFF
clone size: NA; V gene: TRBV18; D gene: TRBD1; J gene: TRBJ2-3; CDR3 DNA: TGTGCCAGCTCACCAAGACAGGGGAGGGATACGCAGTATTTT; CDR3 protein: CASSPRQGRDTQYF
clone size: many; V gene: TRBV12-3/TRBV12-4; D gene: TRBD2; J gene: TRBJ2-7; CDR3 DNA: TGTGCCAGCAGCCTGGGACTAGCGGGGCTCTACGAGCAGTACTTC; CDR3 protein: CASSLGLAGLYEQYF
clone size: few; V gene: TRBV14; D gene: TRBD1; J gene: TRBJ2-2; CDR3 DNA: TGTGCCAGCAGCCCACTTAACCCGGGACAGCGAACACCGGGGACCGGGGAGCTGTTTTTT; CDR3 protein: CASSPLNPGQRTPGTGELFF
clone size: many; V gene: TRBV9; D gene: TRBD1; J gene: TRBJ2-1; CDR3 DNA: TGTGCCAGCAGCGTCGGGACAGACAATGAGCAGTTCTTC; CDR3 protein: CASSVGTDNEQFF
clone size: NA; V gene: TRBV20-1; D gene: NA; J gene: TRBJ2-5; CDR3 DNA: TGCAGTGCTAGGACAAGCGCAGGAGAGACCCAGTACTTC; CDR3 protein: CSARTSAGETQYF